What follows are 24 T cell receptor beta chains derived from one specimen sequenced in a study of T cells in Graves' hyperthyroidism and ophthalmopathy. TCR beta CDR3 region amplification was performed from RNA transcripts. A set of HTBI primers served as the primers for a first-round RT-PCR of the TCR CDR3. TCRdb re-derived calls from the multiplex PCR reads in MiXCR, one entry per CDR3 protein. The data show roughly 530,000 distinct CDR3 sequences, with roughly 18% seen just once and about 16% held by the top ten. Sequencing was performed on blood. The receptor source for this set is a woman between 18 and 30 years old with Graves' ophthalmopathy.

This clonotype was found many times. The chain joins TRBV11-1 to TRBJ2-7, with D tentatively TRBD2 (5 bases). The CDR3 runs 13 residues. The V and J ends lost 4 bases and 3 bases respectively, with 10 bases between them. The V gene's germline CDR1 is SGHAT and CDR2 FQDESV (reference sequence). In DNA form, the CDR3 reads TGTGCCAGCAGCTATCGGGGAAACTACGAGCAGTACTTC. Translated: CASSYRGNYEQYF.

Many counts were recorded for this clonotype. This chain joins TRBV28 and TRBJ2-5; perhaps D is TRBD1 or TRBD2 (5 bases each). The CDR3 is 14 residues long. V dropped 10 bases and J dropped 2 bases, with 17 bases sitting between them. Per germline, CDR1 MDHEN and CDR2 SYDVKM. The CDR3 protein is CATGQTAVQETQYF. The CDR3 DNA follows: TGTGCCACGGGGCAAACGGCAGTGCAAGAGACCCAGTACTTC.

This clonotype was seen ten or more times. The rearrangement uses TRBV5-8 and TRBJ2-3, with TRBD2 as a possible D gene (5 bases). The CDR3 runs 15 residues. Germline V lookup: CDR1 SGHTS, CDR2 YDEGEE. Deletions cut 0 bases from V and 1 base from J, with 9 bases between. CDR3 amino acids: CASSLVKEGTDTQYF. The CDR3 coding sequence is TGTGCCAGCAGCTTGGTCAAGGAGGGCACAGATACGCAGTATTTT.

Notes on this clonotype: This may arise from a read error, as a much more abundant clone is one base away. CDR3: CASSFVGILNTEAFF. The CDR3 nucleotides read TGTGCCAGCAGCTTTGTAGGGATCTTGAACACTGAAGCTTTCTTT. The chain combines TRBV12-3 or TRBV12-4 with TRBJ1-1; D call uncertain. This CDR3 is 15 amino acids long. Trimming left V 6 bases short and J 0 bases short, with 14 bases between.

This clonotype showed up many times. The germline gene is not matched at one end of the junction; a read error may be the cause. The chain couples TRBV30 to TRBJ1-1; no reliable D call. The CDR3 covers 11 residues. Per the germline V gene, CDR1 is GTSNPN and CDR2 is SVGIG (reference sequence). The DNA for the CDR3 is TGTGCCTGGAGTGTGAATACTGAAGCTTTCTTT. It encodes CAWSVNTEAFF. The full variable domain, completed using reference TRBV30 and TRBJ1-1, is SQTIHQWPATLVQPVGSPLSLECTVEGTSNPNLYWYRQAAGRGLQLLFYSVGIGQISSEVPQNLSASRPQDRQFILSSKKLLLSDSGFYLCAWSVNTEAFFGQGTRLTVV.

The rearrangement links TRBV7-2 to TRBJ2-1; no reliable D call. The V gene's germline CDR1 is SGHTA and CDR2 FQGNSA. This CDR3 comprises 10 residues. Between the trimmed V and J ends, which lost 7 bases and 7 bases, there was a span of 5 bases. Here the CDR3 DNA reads TGTGCCAGCACGTTTAATGAGCAGTTCTTC. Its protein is CASTFNEQFF.

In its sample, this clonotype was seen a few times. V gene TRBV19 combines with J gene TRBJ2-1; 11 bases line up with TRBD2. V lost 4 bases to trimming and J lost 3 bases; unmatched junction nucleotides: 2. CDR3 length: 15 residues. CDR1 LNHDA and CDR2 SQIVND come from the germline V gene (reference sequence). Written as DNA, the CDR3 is TGTGCCAGTAGTACGACTAGCGGGGACTACAATGAGCAGTTCTTC. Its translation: CASSTTSGDYNEQFF. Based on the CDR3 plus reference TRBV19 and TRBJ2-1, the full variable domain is DGGITQSPKYLFRKEGQNVTLSCEQNLNHDAMYWYRQDPGQGLRLIYYSQIVNDFQKGDIAEGYSVSREKKESFPLTVTSAQKNPTAFYLCASSTTSGDYNEQFFGPGTRLTVL.

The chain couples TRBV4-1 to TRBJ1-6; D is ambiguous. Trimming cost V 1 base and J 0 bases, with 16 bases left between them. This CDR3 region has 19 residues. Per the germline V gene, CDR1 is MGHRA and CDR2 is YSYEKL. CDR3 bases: TGCGCCAGCAGCCAAGGACTCGTGGTGATAGCCTCCTATAATTCACCCCTCCACTTT. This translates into CASSQGLVVIASYNSPLHF.

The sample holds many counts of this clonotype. The CDR3 DNA sequence: TGTGCCAGCAGTTTCGGACAGGGGGCGTATAGCAATCAGCCCCAGCATTTT. Translation: CASSFGQGAYSNQPQHF. The rearrangement uses TRBV6-2 or TRBV6-3 and TRBJ1-5; 11 bases match TRBD1. The CDR3 runs to 17 residues. J was trimmed by 0 bases and V by 4 bases; bases with no gene match: 5. CDR1 is MNHEY and CDR2 is SVGEGT in the germline V gene.

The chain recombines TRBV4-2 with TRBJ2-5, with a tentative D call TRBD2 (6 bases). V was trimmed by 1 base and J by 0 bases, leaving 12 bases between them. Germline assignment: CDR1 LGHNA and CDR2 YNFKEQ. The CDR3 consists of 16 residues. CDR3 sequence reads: CASSQGIIADQETQYF. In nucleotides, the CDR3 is TGTGCCAGCAGCCAAGGTATCATAGCGGACCAAGAGACCCAGTACTTC.

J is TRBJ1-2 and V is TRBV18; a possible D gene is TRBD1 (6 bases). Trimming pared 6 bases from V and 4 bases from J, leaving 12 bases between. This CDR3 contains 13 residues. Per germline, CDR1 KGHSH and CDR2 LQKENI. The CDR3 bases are TGTGCCAGCTCTCGGGACACAACCTATGGCTACACCTTC. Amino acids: CASSRDTTYGYTF.

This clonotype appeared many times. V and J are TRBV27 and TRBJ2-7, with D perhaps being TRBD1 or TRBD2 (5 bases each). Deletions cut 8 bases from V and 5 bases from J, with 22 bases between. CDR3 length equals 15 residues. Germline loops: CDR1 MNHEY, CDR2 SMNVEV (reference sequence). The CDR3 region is CASGVQGRTRNEQYF. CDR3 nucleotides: TGTGCCAGCGGGGTTCAGGGACGAACTAGGAACGAGCAGTACTTC.

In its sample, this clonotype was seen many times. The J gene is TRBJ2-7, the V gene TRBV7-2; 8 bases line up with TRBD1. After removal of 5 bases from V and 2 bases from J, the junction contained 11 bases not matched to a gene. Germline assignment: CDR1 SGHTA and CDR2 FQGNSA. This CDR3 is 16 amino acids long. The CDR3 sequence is CTSSPTFMDRAYEQYF. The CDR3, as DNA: TGTACCAGCAGCCCGACTTTTATGGACAGGGCCTACGAGCAGTACTTC.

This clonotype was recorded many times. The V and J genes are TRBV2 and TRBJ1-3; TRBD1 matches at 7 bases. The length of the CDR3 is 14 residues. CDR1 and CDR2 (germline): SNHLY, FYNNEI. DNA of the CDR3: TGTGCGCACACCGGGACAGATACGGGAAACACCATATATTTT. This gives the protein CAHTGTDTGNTIYF.

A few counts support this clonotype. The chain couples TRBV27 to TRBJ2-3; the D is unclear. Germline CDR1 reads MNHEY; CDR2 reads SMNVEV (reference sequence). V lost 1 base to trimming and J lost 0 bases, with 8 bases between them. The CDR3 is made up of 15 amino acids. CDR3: CASSLYAASTDTQYF. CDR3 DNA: TGTGCCAGCAGTTTATATGCAGCTAGCACAGATACGCAGTATTTT.

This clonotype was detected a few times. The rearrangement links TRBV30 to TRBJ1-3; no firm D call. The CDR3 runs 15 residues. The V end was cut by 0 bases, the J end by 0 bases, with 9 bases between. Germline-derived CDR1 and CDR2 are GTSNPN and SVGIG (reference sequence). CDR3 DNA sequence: TGTGCCTGGAGTGTATTCTCAAGCTCTGGAAACACCATATATTTT. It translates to CAWSVFSSSGNTIYF.

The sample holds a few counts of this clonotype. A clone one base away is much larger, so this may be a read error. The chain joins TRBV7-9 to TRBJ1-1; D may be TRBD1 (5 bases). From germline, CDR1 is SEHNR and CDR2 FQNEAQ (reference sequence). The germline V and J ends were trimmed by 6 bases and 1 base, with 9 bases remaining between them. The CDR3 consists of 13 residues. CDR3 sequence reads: CASRVQENTEAFF. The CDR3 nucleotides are TGTGCCAGCAGAGTACAGGAGAACACTGAAGCTTTCTTT.

The CDR3 is CASRSGTTFTDTQYF. The DNA of the CDR3 is TGTGCCAGCAGATCCGGGACTACCTTCACAGATACGCAGTATTTT. The V gene is TRBV27, the J gene TRBJ2-3, with 7 bases matching TRBD2. V lost 6 bases and J lost 2; bases outside the gene matches: 8. CDR3 length: 15 residues. Germline CDR1 MNHEY, CDR2 SMNVEV (reference sequence).

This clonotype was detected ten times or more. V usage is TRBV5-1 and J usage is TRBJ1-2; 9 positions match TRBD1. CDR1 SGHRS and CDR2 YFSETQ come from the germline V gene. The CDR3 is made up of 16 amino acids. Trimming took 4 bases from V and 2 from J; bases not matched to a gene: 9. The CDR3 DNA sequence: TGCGCCAGCAGCCAGGGACAGGGAGCCGCAAACTATGGCTACACCTTC. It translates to CASSQGQGAANYGYTF.

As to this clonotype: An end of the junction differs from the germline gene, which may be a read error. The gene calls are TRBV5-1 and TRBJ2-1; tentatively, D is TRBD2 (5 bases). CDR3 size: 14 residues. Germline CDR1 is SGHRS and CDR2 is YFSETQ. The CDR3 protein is CANSLRRVGDEQFF. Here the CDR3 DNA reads TGCGCCAACAGCTTGAGGCGGGTTGGGGATGAGCAGTTCTTC.

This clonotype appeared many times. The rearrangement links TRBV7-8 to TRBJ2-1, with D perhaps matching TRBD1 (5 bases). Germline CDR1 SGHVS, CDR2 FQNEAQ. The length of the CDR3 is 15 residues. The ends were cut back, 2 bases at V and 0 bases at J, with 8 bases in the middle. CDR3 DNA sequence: TGTGCCAGCAGCTTACAGGGAAGCTCCTACAATGAGCAGTTCTTC. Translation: CASSLQGSSYNEQFF.

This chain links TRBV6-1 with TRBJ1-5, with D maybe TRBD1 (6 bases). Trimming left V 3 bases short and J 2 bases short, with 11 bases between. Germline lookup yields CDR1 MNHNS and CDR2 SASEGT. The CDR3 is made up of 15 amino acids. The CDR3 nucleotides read TGTGCCAGCAGTGACCAGGGGTATGGCAATCAGCCCCAGCATTTT. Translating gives CASSDQGYGNQPQHF.

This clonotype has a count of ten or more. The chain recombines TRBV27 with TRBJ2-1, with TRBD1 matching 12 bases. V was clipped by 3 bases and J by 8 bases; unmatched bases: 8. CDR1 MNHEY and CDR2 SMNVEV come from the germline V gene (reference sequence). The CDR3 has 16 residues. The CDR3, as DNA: TGTGCCAGCAGTTTCATACCCGGGACAGGGGGCGATGAGCAGTTCTTC. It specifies CASSFIPGTGGDEQFF.

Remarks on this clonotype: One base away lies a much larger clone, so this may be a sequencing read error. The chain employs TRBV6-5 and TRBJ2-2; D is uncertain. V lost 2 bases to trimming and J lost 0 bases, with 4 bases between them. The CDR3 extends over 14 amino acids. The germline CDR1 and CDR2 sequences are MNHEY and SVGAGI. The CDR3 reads CASSYAANTGELFF. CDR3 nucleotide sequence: TGTGCCAGCAGTTACGCCGCGAACACCGGGGAGCTGTTTTTT.